The T cell receptor beta chain described here comes from a study of post-analysis software for immune sequencing data. Study details: Disease courses included relapsing-remitting, secondary progressive and progressive-relapsing multiple sclerosis.

The CDR3 consists of 13 residues. Germline V gene data show CDR1 as SGHVS and CDR2 as FQNEAQ. Trimming took 4 bases from V and 8 from J, leaving 14 bases between them. Overall study findings and caveats: Among 4 or 5 TRBV segments more frequent in patients than controls were TRBV5-6, TRBV5-1 and TRBV20-1. Patients with multiple sclerosis recorded significantly lower normalized Chao1 diversity than controls, the study found.

Carried by the TCR beta cDNA libraries were unique molecular identifiers. A population of about 1 to 11 million T cells gave rise to a few hundred thousand cDNA molecules. TCRdb reanalysed the PCR reads using MiXCR and keeps one entry per CDR3 protein. This repertoire shows 650,000 to 850,000 distinct CDR3 sequences, about 50% found once; its top ten account for around 4.5%. Points on this clonotype: What it binds is not known.

This clonotype was obtained from a girl aged 10 to 17 with multiple sclerosis. The sample comprised blood. The gene calls are TRBV7-8 and TRBJ1-2; D remains unclear. The CDR3 DNA is TGTGCCAGCAGCTACGGAGGGCCTGGGGGCTACACCTTC. It specifies CASSYGGPGGYTF.